This entry lists 24 T cell receptor beta chains sequenced from one sample in a study of blood T cell repertoires in COVID-19. Generated by immunoSEQ multiplex PCR, the TCRdb table keeps only in-frame clones and is missing some. The sample records about 140,000 clones, about 80% being singletons. The sequenced sample consisted of peripheral blood. The receptors shown here come from a human donor in a cohort sampled during active COVID-19.

This clone was observed a few times. The chain carries TRBV7-9 and TRBJ1-1; 12 bases are a match to TRBD1. This CDR3 has 16 residues. CDR1 SEHNR and CDR2 FQNEAQ come from the germline V gene (reference sequence). V dropped 5 bases and J dropped 6; count of bases not matched to a gene: 10. The CDR3 DNA is TGTGCCAGCAGCGCTCGGGGACAGGGGGCGTCCGCTGAAGCTTTCTTT. Protein: CASSARGQGASAEAFF.

This chain connects TRBV2 to TRBJ2-1; 13 positions match TRBD2. The germline CDR1 and CDR2 sequences are SNHLY and FYNNEI. CDR3 size: 14 residues. Trimming removed 7 bases from V and 6 bases from J; junction bases left unmatched: 3. This CDR3 is CASITSGGANEQFF. In DNA, the CDR3 is TGTGCCAGCATCACTAGCGGGGGGGCCAATGAGCAGTTCTTC.

The chain joins TRBV5-4 to TRBJ2-6, with D perhaps matching TRBD2 (6 bases). CDR1 SGHNT and CDR2 YYREEE come from the germline V gene (reference sequence). Trimming stripped 3 bases from V and 2 bases from J, with 9 bases between. The CDR3 is made up of 15 amino acids. The CDR3 reads CASSSEGPGANVLTF. The CDR3, as DNA: TGTGCCAGCAGCTCGGAGGGGCCTGGGGCCAACGTCCTGACTTTC.

V gene TRBV7-2 combines with J gene TRBJ1-2; tentatively, D is TRBD1 (5 bases). Trimming took off 8 bases at V and 8 bases at J, with 15 bases between the two ends. Germline CDR1 is SGHTA and CDR2 is FQGNSA. This CDR3 is built from 12 residues. The CDR3 DNA is TGTGCCAGCTTACTCAGGGTTGGCGGCTACACCTTC. Encoded protein: CASLLRVGGYTF. The full variable domain, with the rest looked up from reference TRBV7-2 and TRBJ1-2, is GAGVSQSPSNKVTEKGKDVELRCDPISGHTALYWYRQSLGQGLEFLIYFQGNSAPDKSGLPSDRFSAERTGGSVSTLTIQRTQQEDSAVYLCASLLRVGGYTFGSGTRLTVV.

The chain combines TRBV6-1 with TRBJ1-6; D is uncertain. The CDR3 is made up of 14 amino acids. Germline V CDR1 and CDR2: MNHNS, SASEGT. The V and J ends lost 2 bases and 7 bases respectively, with 9 bases between them. The CDR3 DNA follows: TGTGCCAGCAGTGAACCGAGGAGGAATTCACCCCTCCACTTT. Amino acid sequence: CASSEPRRNSPLHF.

The V gene is TRBV5-1, the J gene TRBJ2-7; 9 bases are shared with TRBD1. The V segment lost 4 bases and the J segment 4 bases; nucleotides outside the gene matches: 6. CDR3 length: 14 residues. Germline CDR1 reads SGHRS; CDR2 reads YFSETQ. The CDR3 loop reads CASSRDREKYEQYF. The CDR3 region has the DNA TGCGCCAGCAGCCGGGACAGGGAGAAATACGAGCAGTACTTC. Based on the CDR3 plus reference TRBV5-1 and TRBJ2-7, the full variable domain is KAGVTQTPRYLIKTRGQQVTLSCSPISGHRSVSWYQQTPGQGLQFLFEYFSETQRNKGNFPGRFSGRQFSNSRSEMNVSTLELGDSALYLCASSRDREKYEQYFGPGTRLTVT.

This chain joins TRBV15 and TRBJ2-5; TRBD1 might be the D (6 bases). Germline CDR1 LNHNV, CDR2 YYDKDF (reference sequence). The CDR3 spans 16 residues. V was trimmed by 0 bases and J by 7 bases, leaving 18 bases between them. This chain's CDR3 is CATSRELPGQPRTQYF. In DNA form, the CDR3 reads TGTGCCACCAGCAGAGAGCTGCCCGGACAGCCGAGGACCCAGTACTTC.

V is TRBV6-5 and J is TRBJ2-1; D ambiguous. This CDR3 region has 14 residues. Looked up from germline, CDR1 is MNHEY and CDR2 is SVGAGI. Trimming removed 7 bases from V and 0 bases from J, with 10 bases in between. CDR3 in amino acids: CASTSAPSYNEQFF. The CDR3 DNA reads as TGTGCCAGCACTTCTGCGCCCTCCTACAATGAGCAGTTCTTC.

The J gene is TRBJ2-7, the V gene TRBV2, with 10 bases lining up with TRBD1. The CDR3 loop spans 15 amino acids. Germline trimming cut 1 base from V and 2 bases from J; bases unmatched to any gene: 2. The germline CDR1 and CDR2 sequences are SNHLY and FYNNEI. The CDR3 coding sequence is TGTGCCAGCAGTGAAGGGGGACAGGGGCCCTACGAGCAGTACTTC. It translates to CASSEGGQGPYEQYF.

The chain combines TRBV2 with TRBJ1-1; weak D call: TRBD1 (5 bases). This CDR3 region has 11 residues. V shed 4 bases and J shed 7 bases, with 7 bases lying between them. CDR1 is SNHLY, CDR2 FYNNEI, per germline. The CDR3 nucleotides read TGTGCCAGCAGTGGGGGGGTTGAAGCTTTCTTT. Translated, it gives CASSGGVEAFF.

The CDR3 here is CASSPQPGELYEQYF. In DNA, the CDR3 is TGTGCCAGCTCACCCCAGCCGGGGGAGCTCTACGAGCAGTACTTC. The gene calls are TRBV18 and TRBJ2-7; a possible D gene is TRBD2 (6 bases). Germline V lookup: CDR1 KGHSH, CDR2 LQKENI. The germline V and J ends were trimmed by 3 bases and 3 bases, with 15 bases remaining between them. The CDR3 has 15 amino acids.

The rearrangement links TRBV18 to TRBJ1-1; a weak D match, TRBD1 (6 bases). V was shortened by 4 bases and J by 0 bases, with 12 bases between the two germline ends. Germline values: CDR1 KGHSH, CDR2 LQKENI. The CDR3 sequence is 15 residues long. The CDR3 here is CASSRLGDMNTEAFF. CDR3 nucleotide sequence: TGTGCCAGCTCACGGTTAGGGGACATGAACACTGAAGCTTTCTTT.

The rearrangement joins TRBV6-5 to TRBJ2-4, with TRBD2 identical over 8 bases. CDR1 and CDR2 (germline): MNHEY, SVGAGI. Trimming removed 0 bases from V and 8 bases from J; junction bases left unmatched: 6. The CDR3 has 15 residues. CDR3 nucleotide sequence: TGTGCCAGCAGTTACTCAGCGGGGGCGCATTACATTCAGTACTTC. Residues: CASSYSAGAHYIQYF.

J is TRBJ1-5 and V is TRBV2; TRBD1 is a possible D gene (5 bases). CDR3 size: 16 residues. V lost 3 bases to trimming and J lost 6 bases, with 18 bases between them. Germline assignment: CDR1 SNHLY and CDR2 FYNNEI. CDR3 nucleotides: TGTGCCAGCAGTGACGGGGGACTTACGACATCTCAGCCCCAGCATTTT. Protein sequence: CASSDGGLTTSQPQHF.

This clone has just a few counts. The V and J genes are TRBV28 and TRBJ1-6, with TRBD1 matching 7 bases. The CDR3 is made up of 14 amino acids. Germline values: CDR1 MDHEN, CDR2 SYDVKM. V shed 4 bases and J 7 bases; nucleotides not matched to a gene: 4. The CDR3, as DNA: TGTGCCAGCAGTTCAACAGGGGTCAATTCACCCCTCCACTTT. Protein sequence: CASSSTGVNSPLHF.

This clone has just a few counts. This chain connects TRBV2 to TRBJ1-6; the match to TRBD1 covers 8 bases. This CDR3 spans 13 amino acids. Trimming took 6 bases from V and 9 from J; bases not matched to a gene: 4. CDR1 and CDR2 from the germline V gene are SNHLY and FYNNEI. The CDR3, as DNA: TGTGCCAGCAGAGAGGACAGGGCTTCACCCCTCCACTTT. Its translation is CASREDRASPLHF.

The gene calls are TRBV9 and TRBJ2-2, with TRBD2 matching 12 bases. The CDR3 totals 16 residues. The junction had 5 bases not matched to a gene; V was cut back by 2 bases and J by 6 bases. The germline gives CDR1 SGDLS, CDR2 YYNGEE. CDR3 coding DNA: TGTGCCAGCAGCGTCGCTAGCGGGGGGGCGGCCGGGGAGCTGTTTTTT. Protein sequence: CASSVASGGAAGELFF. Combining the CDR3 with reference TRBV9 and TRBJ2-2 gives the whole variable domain DSGVTQTPKHLITATGQRVTLRCSPRSGDLSVYWYQQSLDQGLQFLIQYYNGEERAKGNILERFSAQQFPDLHSELNLSSLELGDSALYFCASSVASGGAAGELFFGEGSRLTVL.

The chain joins TRBV19 to TRBJ2-2, with TRBD2 as a possible D gene (6 bases). The CDR3 is 15 amino acids. Trimming pared 1 base from V and 4 bases from J, leaving 10 bases between. Germline assignment: CDR1 LNHDA and CDR2 SQIVND (reference sequence). The CDR3 loop is CASSIGGGLTGELFF. CDR3 bases: TGTGCCAGTAGTATAGGAGGAGGGCTCACCGGGGAGCTGTTTTTT.

CDR3: CSVRQGTVFGYTF. As DNA, the CDR3 is TGCAGCGTTCGACAGGGGACGGTGTTCGGCTACACCTTC. The chain couples TRBV29-1 to TRBJ1-2, with TRBD1 identical over 8 bases. Germline-derived CDR1 and CDR2 are SQVTM and ANQGSEA. This CDR3 comprises 13 residues. J was trimmed by 8 bases and V by 5 bases; bases with no gene match: 10.

In DNA form, the CDR3 reads TGTGCCACCAGTGATGGGGACAGGGACAACACTGAAGCTTTCTTT. It yields the protein CATSDGDRDNTEAFF. The rearrangement links TRBV24-1 to TRBJ1-1; TRBD1 matches at 9 bases. Trimming removed 3 bases from V and 2 bases from J; junction bases left unmatched: 3. Looked up from germline, CDR1 is KGHDR and CDR2 is SFDVKD. The CDR3 extends over 15 amino acids.

The chain carries TRBV6-2 or TRBV6-3 and TRBJ2-2, with 9 nucleotides matching TRBD1. V lost 6 bases and J lost 9; bases outside the gene matches: 20. The V gene's germline CDR1 is MNHEY and CDR2 SVGEGT. This CDR3 has 18 amino acids. This chain's CDR3 is CASSRVHPTGGLTWELFF. The CDR3 DNA reads as TGTGCCAGCAGCCGCGTCCATCCAACAGGGGGCCTGACCTGGGAGCTGTTTTTT.

The V gene is TRBV7-2, the J gene TRBJ2-1, with TRBD2 matching over 7 bases. The germline CDR1 and CDR2 sequences are SGHTA and FQGNSA. V lost 0 bases, J lost 4 bases, and 9 bases stayed unmatched. The CDR3 covers 17 residues. CDR3 bases: TGTGCCAGCAGCTTAGCGAGACGTAGGACTAGGTACAATGAGCAGTTCTTC. It translates to CASSLARRRTRYNEQFF.

In its sample, this clone was seen a few times. The chain joins TRBV6-5 to TRBJ1-5; TRBD1 matches at 7 bases. V trimming: 5 bases; J trimming: 5 bases; junction bases outside the gene matches: 9. The CDR3 loop spans 15 amino acids. Looked up from germline, CDR1 is MNHEY and CDR2 is SVGAGI. CDR3 sequence (DNA): TGTGCCAGCAGTCAATCGTCCAGGGGGTATCAGCCCCAGCATTTT. Protein: CASSQSSRGYQPQHF.

The genes are TRBV9 and TRBJ2-6; TRBD1 agrees at 12 bases. The CDR3 has 19 residues. CDR1 and CDR2 (germline): SGDLS, YYNGEE. Trimming removed 4 bases from V and 1 base from J; junction bases left unmatched: 9. The CDR3 nucleotides are TGTGCCAGCAGCTCCGGGACAGGGGGCGTAATATCTGGGGCCAACGTCCTGACTTTC. Protein sequence: CASSSGTGGVISGANVLTF.